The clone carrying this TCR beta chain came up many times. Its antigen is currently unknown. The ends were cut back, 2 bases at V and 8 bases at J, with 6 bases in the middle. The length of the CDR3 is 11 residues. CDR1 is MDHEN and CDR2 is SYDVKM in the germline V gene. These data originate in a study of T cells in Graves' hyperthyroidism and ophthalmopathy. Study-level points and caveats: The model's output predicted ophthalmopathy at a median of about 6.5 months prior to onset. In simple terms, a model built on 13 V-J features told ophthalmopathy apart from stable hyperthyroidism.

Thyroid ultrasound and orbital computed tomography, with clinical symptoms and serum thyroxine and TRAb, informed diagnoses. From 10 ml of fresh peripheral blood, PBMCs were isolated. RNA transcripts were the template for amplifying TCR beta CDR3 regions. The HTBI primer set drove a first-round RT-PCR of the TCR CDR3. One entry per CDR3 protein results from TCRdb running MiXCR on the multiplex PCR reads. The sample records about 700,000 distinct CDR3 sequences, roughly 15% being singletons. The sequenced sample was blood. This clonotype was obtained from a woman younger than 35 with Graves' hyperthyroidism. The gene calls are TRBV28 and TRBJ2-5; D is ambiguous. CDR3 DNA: TGTGCCAGCAGTTTAGAGGTTACCCAGTACTTC. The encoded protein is CASSLEVTQYF.